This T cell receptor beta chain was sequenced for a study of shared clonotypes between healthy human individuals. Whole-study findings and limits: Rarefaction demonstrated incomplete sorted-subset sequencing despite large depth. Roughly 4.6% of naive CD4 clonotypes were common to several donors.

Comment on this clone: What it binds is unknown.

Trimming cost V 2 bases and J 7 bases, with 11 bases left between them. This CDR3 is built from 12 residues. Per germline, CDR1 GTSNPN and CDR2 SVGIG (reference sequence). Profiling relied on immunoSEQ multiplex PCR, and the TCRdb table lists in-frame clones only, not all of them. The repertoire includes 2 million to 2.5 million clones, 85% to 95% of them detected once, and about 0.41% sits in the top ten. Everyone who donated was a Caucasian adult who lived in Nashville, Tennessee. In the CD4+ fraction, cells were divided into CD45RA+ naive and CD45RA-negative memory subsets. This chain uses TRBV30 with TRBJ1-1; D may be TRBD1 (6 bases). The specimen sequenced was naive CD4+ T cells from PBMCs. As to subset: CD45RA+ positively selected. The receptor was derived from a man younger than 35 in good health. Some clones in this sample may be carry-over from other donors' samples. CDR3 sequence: CAWSTTDSEAFF. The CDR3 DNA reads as TGTGCCTGGAGTACTACGGACAGTGAAGCTTTCTTT.